This T cell receptor beta chain is from a study of T cell responses to AZD1222 COVID-19 vaccine. Findings and limits, study-wide: Repertoires were sampled only after the peak T cell response. A mostly white British donor set with more females was recruited, and clonal diversity was possibly underestimated. Of spike-specific TCRs, nearly half reportedly target regions left unmutated in variants.

V shed 7 bases and J shed 7 bases, with 23 bases lying between them. This CDR3 contains 14 residues. CDR1 is GTSNPN, CDR2 SVGIG, per germline (reference sequence). TCRdb keeps only in-frame clones here, not all; method: immunoSEQ multiplex PCR. The sample holds around 140,000 clones, about 93% seen once. A word on this clone: What it recognizes is unknown.

V and J are TRBV30 and TRBJ2-7, with D hard to call. Specimen: peripheral blood, collected on day 0 of AZD1222 vaccination. This clonotype was obtained from an adult in good health. CDR3 bases: TGTGCCTACGGACCCCCAGCGCCCGGGTTGGAGCAGTACTTC. Its protein product is CAYGPPAPGLEQYF.